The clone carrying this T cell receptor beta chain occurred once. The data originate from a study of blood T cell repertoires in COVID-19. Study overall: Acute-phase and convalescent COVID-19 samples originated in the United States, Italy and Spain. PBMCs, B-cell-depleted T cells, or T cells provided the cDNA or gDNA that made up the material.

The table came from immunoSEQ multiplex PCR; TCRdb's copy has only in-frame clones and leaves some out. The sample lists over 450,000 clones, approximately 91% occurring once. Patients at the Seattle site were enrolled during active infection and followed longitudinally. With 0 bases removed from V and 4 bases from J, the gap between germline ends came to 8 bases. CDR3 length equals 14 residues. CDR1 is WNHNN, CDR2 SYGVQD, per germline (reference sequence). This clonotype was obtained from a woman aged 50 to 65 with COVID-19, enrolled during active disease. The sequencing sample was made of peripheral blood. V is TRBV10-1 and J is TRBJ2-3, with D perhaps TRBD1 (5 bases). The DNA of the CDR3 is TGCGCCAGCAGTGAGTCGGACACCCCAGATACGCAGTATTTT. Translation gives CASSESDTPDTQYF.